The 17 T cell receptor beta chains below all came from one sample that was sequenced in a study of CD8 T cells in Susac syndrome. An amount of RNA that ranged from about 0.45 to 1 ug was reverse transcribed with random hexamers. TCRdb used MiXCR to reprocess the immunoSEQ multiplex PCR reads, holding one entry per CDR3 protein. The data show about 150,000 distinct CDR3 sequences, about 95% seen once. Specimen: CD8+ T cells from PBMCs. These receptors came from a human donor with multiple sclerosis.

The chain carries TRBV14 and TRBJ2-1; no clear D gene. The length of the CDR3 is 14 residues. V lost 0 bases to trimming and J lost 6 bases, with 9 bases between them. Looked up from germline, CDR1 is SGHDN and CDR2 is FVKESK. Written as DNA, the CDR3 is TGTGCCAGCAGCCAAGATTTAGGGCTCAATGAGCAGTTCTTC. It encodes CASSQDLGLNEQFF.

The genes are TRBV6-1 and TRBJ2-7, with D perhaps TRBD1 (6 bases). Between the trimmed V and J ends, which lost 5 bases and 3 bases, there was a span of 20 bases. There are 16 residues in the CDR3. The germline V gene has CDR1 MNHNS and CDR2 SASEGT. Written as DNA, the CDR3 is TGTGCCAGCAGTCCCCTTCCCCTGGACAGTTTCTACGAGCAGTACTTC. This codes for CASSPLPLDSFYEQYF.

This chain links TRBV5-6 with TRBJ2-3; D is possibly TRBD2 (6 bases). Germline CDR1 is SGHDT and CDR2 is YYEEEE. The germline V and J ends were trimmed by 5 bases and 2 bases, with 9 bases remaining between them. The CDR3 is 13 residues long. The CDR3 DNA reads as TGTGCCAGCAGGTCGGACTACACAGATACGCAGTATTTT. This gives the protein CASRSDYTDTQYF.

J is TRBJ1-1 and V is TRBV15; TRBD1 agrees at 7 bases. Germline V gene lookup returns CDR1 LNHNV and CDR2 YYDKDF (reference sequence). V shed 8 bases and J 0 bases; nucleotides not matched to a gene: 6. This CDR3 has 14 residues. CDR3 bases: TGTGCCACCGGAACAGGGGCGATGAACACTGAAGCTTTCTTT. It yields the protein CATGTGAMNTEAFF.

CDR3 protein: CASSQVGSYEQYF. As DNA, the CDR3 is TGCGCCAGCAGCCAAGTCGGCAGTTACGAGCAGTACTTC. The chain is built from TRBV4-1 and TRBJ2-7; no firm D call. V lost 1 base to trimming and J lost 4 bases, with 8 bases between them. The CDR3 is 13 amino acids. The germline V gene has CDR1 MGHRA and CDR2 YSYEKL.

This clonotype showed up just once. The chain joins TRBV29-1 to TRBJ2-1; D is unclear. Germline-derived CDR1 and CDR2 are SQVTM and ANQGSEA. This CDR3 has 13 residues. V was shortened by 4 bases and J by 2 bases, with 9 bases between the two germline ends. The CDR3 nucleotides read TGCAGCGTTGTGGTCGGAACCTACAATGAGCAGTTCTTC. It is translated as CSVVVGTYNEQFF.

The V and J genes are TRBV7-2 and TRBJ1-1; a possible D gene is TRBD1 (5 bases). CDR3 length: 15 residues. Looked up from germline, CDR1 is SGHTA and CDR2 is FQGNSA. Trimming cost V 2 bases and J 3 bases, with 13 bases left between them. The CDR3 loop is CASSLQGGRYTEAFF. In nucleotides, the CDR3 is TGTGCCAGCAGCTTACAGGGAGGGCGGTACACTGAAGCTTTCTTT. Full variable domain (remainder filled in from reference TRBV7-2 and TRBJ1-1): GAGVSQSPSNKVTEKGKDVELRCDPISGHTALYWYRQSLGQGLEFLIYFQGNSAPDKSGLPSDRFSAERTGGSVSTLTIQRTQQEDSAVYLCASSLQGGRYTEAFFGQGTRLTVV.

The chain employs TRBV11-1 and TRBJ2-7; D remains ambiguous. V shed 5 bases and J shed 5 bases, with 10 bases lying between them. The CDR3 has 12 amino acids. Germline V lookup: CDR1 SGHAT, CDR2 FQDESV (reference sequence). CDR3 sequence: CASSLDGHEQYV. CDR3 DNA sequence: TGTGCCAGCAGCCTCGACGGTCACGAGCAGTACGTC.

The chain links TRBV7-9 to TRBJ2-3, with D possibly TRBD1 on 5 matching bases. CDR1 SEHNR and CDR2 FQNEAQ come from the germline V gene (reference sequence). The ends were cut back, 2 bases at V and 6 bases at J, with 21 bases in the middle. This CDR3 region has 17 residues. This chain's CDR3 is CASSLIGNGGPGDTQYF. Written as DNA, the CDR3 is TGTGCCAGCAGCTTAATTGGGAACGGCGGTCCAGGGGATACGCAGTATTTT.

This chain uses TRBV29-1 with TRBJ1-2; possible D gene TRBD1, 5 bases. Germline V CDR1 and CDR2: SQVTM, ANQGSEA. Trimming took 4 bases from V and 6 from J, leaving 6 bases between them. This CDR3 comprises 10 residues. CDR3 sequence: CSVAGHGYTF. The DNA of the CDR3 is TGCAGCGTTGCGGGACATGGCTACACCTTC.

The chain combines TRBV20-1 with TRBJ2-1; a possible D gene is TRBD1 (6 bases). The CDR3 totals 15 residues. The ends were cut back, 0 bases at V and 1 base at J, with 10 bases in the middle. Germline V gene lookup returns CDR1 DFQATT and CDR2 SNEGSKA (reference sequence). The CDR3 DNA reads as TGCAGTGCTAGAGATGTGAGGGGGTCCTACAATGAGCAGTTCTTC. The encoded protein is CSARDVRGSYNEQFF.

This clonotype was recorded only once. The rearrangement links TRBV3-1 to TRBJ2-5; no definite D call. Trimming pared 4 bases from V and 1 base from J, leaving 10 bases between. Per germline, CDR1 LGHDT and CDR2 YNNKEL (reference sequence). This CDR3 is 14 amino acids long. CDR3 in DNA: TGTGCCAGCAGCCCACAATTGGGCCAAGAGACCCAGTACTTC. This encodes CASSPQLGQETQYF.

The CDR3 sequence: CASSSRHIRDGYEQYV. For the CDR3, the DNA is TGTGCCAGCAGTTCCCGCCACATCAGGGACGGCTACGAGCAGTACGTC. The rearrangement links TRBV27 to TRBJ2-7; the D gene could be TRBD1 or TRBD2 (5 bases each). The CDR3 is made up of 16 amino acids. Germline CDR1 MNHEY, CDR2 SMNVEV (reference sequence). Trimming shortened V by 4 bases and J by 3 bases, and 19 bases separated the two germline ends.

This clonotype was counted a few times. The chain carries TRBV7-9 and TRBJ1-1, with D perhaps TRBD1 (6 bases). This CDR3 has 13 amino acids. The V gene's germline CDR1 is SEHNR and CDR2 FQNEAQ (reference sequence). Trimming removed 5 bases at V and 3 bases at J, with 10 bases between. The CDR3, as DNA: TGTGCCAGCAGCCCCGGACAGTACACTGAAGCTTTCTTT. It specifies CASSPGQYTEAFF.

The chain couples TRBV2 to TRBJ1-1; no reliable D call. Per germline, CDR1 SNHLY and CDR2 FYNNEI. The CDR3 loop spans 14 amino acids. Trimming left V 6 bases short and J 1 base short, with 12 bases between. CDR3 nucleotide sequence: TGTGCCAGCAGACCTGGAGGCGGGAACACTGAAGCTTTCTTT. It is translated as CASRPGGGNTEAFF. Supplemented by reference TRBV2 and TRBJ1-1, the full variable domain reads EPEVTQTPSHQVTQMGQEVILRCVPISNHLYFYWYRQILGQKVEFLVSFYNNEISEKSEIFDDQFSVERPDGSNFTLKIRSTKLEDSAMYFCASRPGGGNTEAFFGQGTRLTVV.

For the CDR3, the DNA is TGTGCCACCCCAGGGGATAGCGATACGCAGTATTTT. This encodes CATPGDSDTQYF. V gene TRBV13 combines with J gene TRBJ2-3, with TRBD1 as a possible D gene (6 bases). The CDR3 covers 12 residues. Per the germline V gene, CDR1 is PRHDT and CDR2 is FYEKMQ (reference sequence). V dropped 10 bases and J dropped 6 bases, with 14 bases sitting between them.

V gene TRBV7-9 combines with J gene TRBJ1-2; 9 positions match TRBD1. This CDR3 region has 14 residues. CDR1 and CDR2 (germline): SEHNR, FQNEAQ (reference sequence). V lost 1 base and J lost 4; bases outside the gene matches: 1. The CDR3: CASSLGTGVYGYTF. For the CDR3, the DNA is TGTGCCAGCAGCTTAGGGACAGGGGTCTATGGCTACACCTTC.